The following is a TCR beta chain sequence with its context. No antigen is known for it. TCRdb analysed the reads with MiXCR anew, one entry per CDR3 protein. The sample contains approximately 77,000 distinct CDR3 sequences, about a fifth of which appear only once. The data are from a study of type 1 regulatory T cells. The overall study: This in vitro CD4 product, T-allo10, is enriched for Tr1 cells and alloantigen-specific. Study outcomes and limitations: Compared with non-type 1 regulatory T cells, type 1 regulatory T cells showed a more restricted TCR repertoire.

Germline-derived CDR1 and CDR2 are SGDLS and YYNGEE. The CDR3 has 13 amino acids. Trimming cost V 0 bases and J 3 bases, with 3 bases left between them. The sample taken for sequencing was cultured type 1 regulatory T (Tr1) cells, either the whole culture or a sorted fraction (not recorded which). This TCR was sampled from a human donor in good health. The rearrangement uses TRBV9 and TRBJ2-2; no reliable D call. CDR3 protein: CASSVEDTGELFF. Written as DNA, the CDR3 is TGTGCCAGCAGCGTAGAGGACACCGGGGAGCTGTTTTTT.